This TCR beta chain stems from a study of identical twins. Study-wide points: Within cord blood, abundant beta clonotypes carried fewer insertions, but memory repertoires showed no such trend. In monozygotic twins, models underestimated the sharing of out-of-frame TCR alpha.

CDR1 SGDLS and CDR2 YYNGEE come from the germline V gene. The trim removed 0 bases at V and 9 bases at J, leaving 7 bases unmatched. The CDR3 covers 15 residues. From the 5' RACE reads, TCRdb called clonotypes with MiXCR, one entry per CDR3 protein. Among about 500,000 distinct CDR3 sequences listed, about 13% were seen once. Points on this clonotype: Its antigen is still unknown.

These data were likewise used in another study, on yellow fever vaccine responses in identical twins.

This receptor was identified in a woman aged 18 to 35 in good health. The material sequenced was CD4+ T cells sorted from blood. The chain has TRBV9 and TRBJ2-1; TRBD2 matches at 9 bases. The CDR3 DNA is TGTGCCAGCAGCGTAGCAGTAGCGGGGGCCCCTGAGCAGTTCTTC. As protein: CASSVAVAGAPEQFF.